A selection of T cell receptor beta chains follows, all from one sample in a study of chronic HIV infection and antiretroviral therapy. TCRdb fed the 5' RACE reads into MiXCR, producing one record per CDR3 protein. Among around 30,000 distinct CDR3 sequences listed, about 9.7% were seen once. Sequencing was carried out using peripheral blood. These receptors originate from an adult who had HIV and had not received antiretroviral therapy, or was an uninfected healthy control (not recorded which). Each CDR3 is given with its conserved first and last residue. A D gene is named only where the DNA matches it firmly. Clone size appears in some rows only: once, few, many, or a class for an expanded clone.

j_call	v_call	clone_size	d_call	cdr3_aa	cdr3_nt
TRBJ2-3	TRBV20-1	NA	NA	CSAPVGGKRSDTQYF	TGCAGTGCTCCCGTAGGGGGAAAACGATCAGATACGCAGTATTTT
TRBJ2-3	TRBV27	NA	NA	CASSFGRITQYF	TGTGCCAGCAGCTTTGGCAGGATAACGCAGTATTTT
TRBJ2-5	TRBV6-5	medium-sized	TRBD1	CASSWDSQETQYF	TGTGCCAGCAGCTGGGACAGTCAAGAGACCCAGTACTTC
TRBJ2-3	TRBV2	many	TRBD2	CASSGQLAGERDTQYF	TGTGCCAGCAGTGGCCAACTAGCGGGAGAAAGAGATACGCAGTATTTT
TRBJ2-3	TRBV24-1	many	TRBD2	CATSAGGGRLTDTQYF	TGTGCCACCAGTGCGGGAGGAGGACGACTCACAGATACGCAGTATTTT
TRBJ2-5	TRBV7-2	few	NA	CASSQKSYQETQYF	TGTGCCAGCAGCCAAAAGTCGTACCAAGAGACCCAGTACTTC
TRBJ1-1	TRBV6-2/TRBV6-3	NA	NA	CASKRNTEAFF	TGTGCCAGCAAGAGAAACACTGAAGCTTTCTTT
TRBJ1-5	TRBV28	few	NA	CASSLGAGLDQPQHF	TGTGCCAGCAGTTTAGGAGCAGGGTTAGATCAGCCCCAGCATTTT
TRBJ1-5	TRBV15	many	NA	CATSRVGNQPQHF	TGTGCCACCAGCAGAGTTGGCAATCAGCCCCAGCATTTT
TRBJ2-1	TRBV3-1	many	TRBD1	CASSQGASNEQFF	TGTGCCAGCTCACAGGGGGCTAGCAATGAGCAGTTCTTC
TRBJ1-5	TRBV4-3	few	NA	CASSQEWGASQPQHF	TGCGCCAGCAGCCAAGAGTGGGGTGCTTCTCAGCCCCAGCATTTT
TRBJ1-6	TRBV27	many	NA	CASSLVFSRKSSYNSPLHF	TGTGCCAGCAGTTTAGTATTTTCACGGAAAAGCTCCTATAATTCACCCCTCCACTTT
TRBJ2-2	TRBV2	few	TRBD1	CASSPRTGGAGELFF	TGTGCCAGCAGTCCCCGGACAGGGGGAGCCGGGGAGCTGTTTTTT
TRBJ1-5	TRBV29-1	few	NA	CSVESGANQPQHF	TGCAGCGTTGAATCAGGGGCAAATCAGCCCCAGCATTTT
TRBJ1-6	TRBV7-9	few	TRBD1	CASSLAGGQARTPLHF	TGTGCCAGCAGCTTAGCTGGGGGACAGGCCCGGACGCCCCTCCACTTT
TRBJ1-1	TRBV6-2/TRBV6-3	many	TRBD1	CASSSWTGVTEAFF	TGTGCCAGCAGTTCCTGGACAGGGGTGACTGAAGCTTTCTTT
TRBJ2-1	TRBV5-1	many	TRBD1	CASSFNPGQLYYNEQFF	TGCGCCAGCAGCTTCAACCCGGGACAGTTATATTACAATGAGCAGTTCTTC
TRBJ2-5	TRBV4-3	many	NA	CASSQVETGPGTQYF	TGCGCCAGCAGCCAAGTAGAAACAGGGCCCGGGACCCAGTACTTC
TRBJ2-7	TRBV5-1	NA	TRBD2	CASSLEDLAVSYEQYF	TGCGCCAGCAGCTTGGAAGATCTAGCGGTCTCCTACGAGCAGTACTTC
TRBJ1-2	TRBV20-1	many	NA	CSARSKQGLTYTF	TGCAGTGCTAGATCCAAGCAGGGACTCACCTACACCTTC
TRBJ1-1	TRBV2	few	NA	CASRSPQGRTEAFF	TGTGCCAGCAGGTCTCCGCAGGGGCGAACTGAAGCTTTCTTT
TRBJ2-7	TRBV4-1	NA	TRBD2	CASSQGEGPSYEQYF	TGCGCCAGCAGCCAAGGGGAGGGCCCTTCCTACGAGCAGTACTTC
TRBJ1-1	TRBV29-1	NA	NA	CSVEESGGALSEAFF	TGCAGCGTTGAAGAGTCCGGGGGCGCCCTCTCTGAAGCTTTCTTT
TRBJ2-5	TRBV29-1	many	NA	CSVEDHDGLTKETQYF	TGCAGCGTTGAAGATCATGACGGGCTGACCAAAGAGACCCAGTACTTC
TRBJ1-6	TRBV27	NA	TRBD1	CASSDRDWWRSPLHF	TGTGCCAGCAGTGACAGGGATTGGTGGCGCTCACCCCTCCACTTT
TRBJ1-1	TRBV29-1	NA	NA	CSVKGRSNTEAFF	TGCAGCGTCAAGGGGCGTTCGAACACTGAAGCTTTCTTT
TRBJ2-1	TRBV2	few	TRBD1	CASSHGTDANEQFF	TGTGCCAGCAGTCACGGGACAGATGCCAATGAGCAGTTCTTC
TRBJ1-2	TRBV28	many	TRBD1	CASSHHRDREVYGYTF	TGTGCCAGCAGTCACCATCGGGACAGGGAAGTCTATGGCTACACCTTC
TRBJ2-4	TRBV29-1	NA	NA	CSVVPGQLGDIQYF	TGCAGCGTTGTCCCTGGACAGCTTGGGGACATTCAGTACTTC
TRBJ1-6	TRBV29-1	many	NA	CSAITQGGNSPLHF	TGCAGCGCAATAACACAGGGAGGGAATTCACCCCTCCACTTT
TRBJ2-4	TRBV20-1	NA	TRBD2	CSARDVGAGGLRF	TGCAGTGCTAGAGATGTGGGAGCGGGGGGCCTTAGGTTC
TRBJ2-3	TRBV4-3	few	TRBD2	CASSQDRKRGTDTQYF	TGCGCCAGCAGCCAAGATCGGAAGCGGGGGACAGATACGCAGTATTTT
TRBJ2-1	TRBV27	many	NA	CASTQSKGADNEQFF	TGTGCCAGCACCCAATCTAAGGGAGCGGACAATGAGCAGTTCTTC
TRBJ2-3	TRBV7-3	few	TRBD1	CASSFDRDTDTQYF	TGTGCCAGCAGCTTCGACAGGGACACAGATACGCAGTATTTT
TRBJ2-7	TRBV25-1	many	NA	CASSPTEGSYEQYF	TGTGCCAGCAGCCCGACGGAGGGGTCCTACGAGCAGTACTTC
TRBJ2-7	TRBV20-1	many	NA	CSVHPRGLTYEQYF	TGCAGTGTTCACCCCAGGGGACTAACCTACGAGCAGTACTTC
TRBJ2-3	TRBV5-1	few	NA	CASRGGGLTDTQYF	TGCGCCAGCAGAGGGGGGGGACTCACAGATACGCAGTATTTT
TRBJ1-5	TRBV5-1	few	TRBD1	CASSIGTGNQPQHF	TGCGCCAGCAGCATAGGGACAGGAAATCAGCCCCAGCATTTT
TRBJ2-5	TRBV5-4	NA	TRBD1	CASSLPGQGVQETQYF	TGTGCCAGCAGCTTGCCGGGACAGGGGGTCCAAGAGACCCAGTACTTC
TRBJ1-2	TRBV3-1	many	NA	CASSQGTDIYGYTF	TGTGCCAGCAGCCAAGGGACGGACATCTATGGCTACACCTTC
TRBJ2-3	TRBV11-2	many	NA	CASRFREADTQYF	TGTGCCAGCAGGTTCAGGGAAGCAGATACGCAGTATTTT
TRBJ2-3	TRBV7-8	many	NA	CASSLGPSLRADTQYF	TGTGCCAGCAGCTTAGGGCCCTCGCTGCGGGCAGATACGCAGTATTTT
TRBJ2-1	TRBV5-6	few	NA	CASSLDPPSSYNEQFF	TGTGCCAGCAGCTTGGATCCGCCGAGCTCCTACAATGAGCAGTTCTTC